This TCR beta chain was sequenced for a study of cytomegalovirus exposure and HLA in healthy donors. Study-wide results and limits: Immune exposure was documented only through CMV serostatus. Reports indicate that TCR beta sequences accurately predicted the HLA-A and HLA-B alleles of most subjects.

Primers: 60 Vbeta forward and 13 Jbeta reverse. Generated by immunoSEQ multiplex PCR, the TCRdb table keeps only in-frame clones and is missing some. There are some 120,000 clones in the sample; around 75% occur only once, and more than 1.5% lies in the top ten. CDR1 is MNHNY and CDR2 is SVGAGI in the germline V gene (reference sequence). J lost 2 bases, V lost 10 bases, and 11 bases had no gene match. The CDR3 contains 16 residues. A word on this clone: Its antigen is as yet unknown.

This chain uses TRBV6-6 with TRBJ2-6, with 7 nucleotides matching TRBD1. The source is a woman aged 18-35 years in good health and CMV-seronegative. Sequencing was carried out using PBMCs. The CDR3 sequence is CATRLQGITGANVLTF. CDR3 bases: TGTGCCACAAGGCTACAGGGGATTACTGGGGCCAACGTCCTGACTTTC.